These 26 T cell receptor beta chains originate from one sample sequenced in a study of CD8 T cells in ankylosing spondylitis. Whole-study findings and limits: Ankylosing spondylitis blood seemed to carry a telltale TCR beta motif made of several highly homologous variants.

From the 5' RACE reads, TCRdb called clonotypes with MiXCR, one entry per CDR3 protein. The data contain roughly 700,000 distinct CDR3 sequences, around 17% of them seen just once; the ten biggest clones take up under 20%. Their recognized antigens are unknown. What was sequenced was blood, either unsorted or a sorted T cell fraction (not recorded which). The receptor source for this set is a male donor with ankylosing spondylitis.

This clonotype appeared a few times. This chain connects TRBV9 to TRBJ2-2; TRBD1 agrees at 7 bases. V was clipped by 4 bases and J by 0 bases; unmatched bases: 6. CDR3 size: 16 residues. CDR1 is SGDLS and CDR2 is YYNGEE in the germline V gene. The CDR3 loop reads CASSPWTGSNTGELFF. As DNA, the CDR3 is TGTGCCAGCAGCCCGTGGACAGGATCGAACACCGGGGAGCTGTTTTTT.

This clonotype was seen many times. The chain is built from TRBV15 and TRBJ2-5; D unresolved. The CDR3 has 12 amino acids. The ends were cut back, 0 bases at V and 4 bases at J, with 3 bases in the middle. CDR1 LNHNV and CDR2 YYDKDF come from the germline V gene (reference sequence). DNA for the CDR3: TGTGCCACCAGCAGAGACGGAGAGACCCAGTACTTC. Translating gives CATSRDGETQYF.

This sequence joins TRBV4-1 and TRBJ1-6; no reliable D call. This CDR3 is built from 15 residues. V was pared by 2 bases and J by 10 bases, with 15 bases between. Germline loops: CDR1 MGHRA, CDR2 YSYEKL. The CDR3 bases are TGCGCCAGCAGCCAAACCGGCAACGGGTTCTCACCCCTCCACTTT. Protein product: CASSQTGNGFSPLHF.

J is TRBJ2-3 and V is TRBV4-2; tentative D call: TRBD1 (6 bases). Germline values: CDR1 LGHNA, CDR2 YNFKEQ. The CDR3 totals 16 residues. Trimming removed 0 bases from V and 5 bases from J, with 15 bases in between. Here the CDR3 DNA reads TGTGCCAGCAGCCAAGAAAGAACAGGGACGCGAGATACGCAGTATTTT. Its translation is CASSQERTGTRDTQYF.

This clonotype came up a few times. CDR3 sequence reads: CASSQDRTSGSTTGELFF. DNA of the CDR3: TGCGCCAGCAGCCAAGACCGAACTAGCGGGAGTACAACCGGGGAGCTGTTTTTT. V gene TRBV4-3 combines with J gene TRBJ2-2, with 11 bases that match TRBD2. The V gene end was trimmed by 0 bases and the J gene end by 5 bases; junction bases not matched to a gene: 8. This CDR3 region has 18 residues. Germline V gives CDR1 LGHNA, CDR2 YSLEER.

This chain connects TRBV6-1 to TRBJ2-2; the match to TRBD2 covers 7 bases. The CDR3 is 13 amino acids. Germline lookup yields CDR1 MNHNS and CDR2 SASEGT. The V and J ends lost 6 bases and 5 bases, in that order; junction bases with no gene match: 3. CDR3 coding DNA: TGTGCCAGCAGGCGGGGGTTTACCGGGGAGCTGTTTTTT. Amino acid sequence: CASRRGFTGELFF.

Only one count was recorded for this clonotype. The chain has TRBV19 and TRBJ2-1, with TRBD2 identical over 11 bases. After removal of 6 bases from V and 5 bases from J, the junction contained 6 bases not matched to a gene. The CDR3 is 15 residues long. The V gene's germline CDR1 is LNHDA and CDR2 SQIVND (reference sequence). CDR3 sequence (DNA): TGTGCCAGTAGGCTAGCGGGGGGTAACGACAATGAGCAGTTCTTC. Translating gives CASRLAGGNDNEQFF.

This clonotype was detected only a few times. V and J are TRBV7-6 and TRBJ2-5; D is unresolved. The CDR3 totals 13 residues. From germline, CDR1 is SGHVS and CDR2 FNYEAQ. V lost 1 base and J 3 bases, leaving 6 bases between the germline ends. DNA for the CDR3: TGTGCCAGCAGCTTAGAGGTGGAAGAGACCCAGTACTTC. Translated: CASSLEVEETQYF. Drawing the rest from reference TRBV7-6 and TRBJ2-5, the complete variable domain is GAGVSQSPRYKVTKRGQDVALRCDPISGHVSLYWYRQALGQGPEFLTYFNYEAQQDKSGLPNDRFSAERPEGSISTLTIQRTEQRDSAMYRCASSLEVEETQYFGPGTRLLVL.

This clonotype was observed at least ten times. The rearrangement joins TRBV2 to TRBJ2-3, with 13 bases that match TRBD2. CDR1 and CDR2 (germline): SNHLY, FYNNEI. The CDR3 is made up of 15 amino acids. Unmatched junction bases numbered 4, after V lost 4 bases and J lost 6 bases. CDR3 sequence (DNA): TGTGCCAGCAGTGCCGGGACTAGCGGGAAGGATACGCAGTATTTT. It codes for CASSAGTSGKDTQYF. Together with reference TRBV2 and TRBJ2-3, the CDR3 gives the full variable domain: EPEVTQTPSHQVTQMGQEVILRCVPISNHLYFYWYRQILGQKVEFLVSFYNNEISEKSEIFDDQFSVERPDGSNFTLKIRSTKLEDSAMYFCASSAGTSGKDTQYFGPGTRLTVL.

The chain joins TRBV4-2 to TRBJ2-1; 11 nucleotides align to TRBD2. The V segment lost 4 bases and the J segment 4 bases; nucleotides outside the gene matches: 12. The CDR3 totals 18 residues. CDR1 and CDR2 from the germline V gene are LGHNA and YNFKEQ. The CDR3 DNA follows: TGTGCCAGCAGCCCAAGAGCTCCTCTAGCGGGAGGTTACAATGAGCAGTTCTTC. This translates into CASSPRAPLAGGYNEQFF.

This clonotype has just a few counts. The chain carries TRBV4-2 and TRBJ1-4, with D unclear. This CDR3 has 14 amino acids. V was cut by 0 bases and J by 7 bases, with 9 bases left in between. The V gene's germline CDR1 is LGHNA and CDR2 YNFKEQ. CDR3 amino acids: CASSQEVGFEKLFF. CDR3 in DNA: TGTGCCAGCAGCCAAGAAGTGGGGTTTGAAAAACTGTTTTTT.

This clonotype was counted many times. V usage is TRBV20-1 and J usage is TRBJ2-5, with 7 bases identical to TRBD1. The CDR3 is made up of 12 amino acids. Germline V gives CDR1 DFQATT, CDR2 SNEGSKA (reference sequence). Unmatched junction bases numbered 6, after V lost 6 bases and J lost 5 bases. The chain's CDR3 is CSAATGAETQYF. The CDR3 DNA reads TGCAGTGCCGCTACAGGGGCGGAGACCCAGTACTTC.

This clonotype was picked up many times. The rearrangement joins TRBV12-3 or TRBV12-4 to TRBJ1-1, with 9 bases matching TRBD1. V gave up 6 bases and J gave up 5 bases; unmatched junction bases: 7. The CDR3 totals 14 residues. The CDR3 nucleotides read TGTGCCAGCAGGGACAGGGGACTTGCAACTGAAGCTTTCTTT. Protein product: CASRDRGLATEAFF.

This clonotype occurred a few times. The V call is TRBV2, the J call TRBJ2-7; D possibly corresponds to TRBD1 (6 bases). This CDR3 has 16 amino acids. Germline V gene data show CDR1 as SNHLY and CDR2 as FYNNEI. V lost 6 bases and J 6 bases, leaving 24 bases between the germline ends. The CDR3 sequence is CASSQGLILLTSEQYF. CDR3 sequence (DNA): TGTGCCAGCAGCCAGGGGCTAATCCTCCTTACTAGCGAGCAGTACTTC. Full variable domain (missing parts from reference TRBV2 and TRBJ2-7): EPEVTQTPSHQVTQMGQEVILRCVPISNHLYFYWYRQILGQKVEFLVSFYNNEISEKSEIFDDQFSVERPDGSNFTLKIRSTKLEDSAMYFCASSQGLILLTSEQYFGPGTRLTVT.

This rearrangement joins TRBV15 to TRBJ2-1, with 8 nucleotides matching TRBD1. Looked up from germline, CDR1 is LNHNV and CDR2 is YYDKDF (reference sequence). Trimming cost V 3 bases and J 8 bases; bases outside gene matches: 9. The CDR3 has 15 amino acids. This chain's CDR3 is CATSSEDRGIDEQFF. As DNA, the CDR3 is TGTGCCACCAGCAGTGAAGACAGGGGTATTGATGAGCAGTTCTTC.

Here the CDR3 reads CSARGVGVSETQYF. The DNA of the CDR3 is TGCAGTGCTAGAGGGGTGGGGGTTAGTGAGACCCAGTACTTC. The chain is built from TRBV20-1 and TRBJ2-5; D assignment may be TRBD1 or TRBD2 (5 bases each). The CDR3 has 14 residues. Deletions cut 1 base from V and 5 bases from J, with 14 bases between. Germline V gives CDR1 DFQATT, CDR2 SNEGSKA (reference sequence).

This clonotype came up many times. The rearrangement uses TRBV5-5 and TRBJ2-1; tentatively, D is TRBD1 (5 bases). Germline V gene sequence: CDR1 SGHKS, CDR2 YYEKEE (reference sequence). The CDR3 length is 13 residues. V was trimmed by 4 bases and J by 4 bases, leaving 9 bases between them. The CDR3 loop is CASSGTGYNEQFF. DNA of the CDR3: TGTGCCAGCAGCGGAACAGGATACAATGAGCAGTTCTTC. Combining the CDR3 with reference TRBV5-5 and TRBJ2-1 gives the whole variable domain DAGVTQSPTHLIKTRGQQVTLRCSPISGHKSVSWYQQVLGQGPQFIFQYYEKEERGRGNFPDRFSARQFPNYSSELNVNALLLGDSALYLCASSGTGYNEQFFGPGTRLTVL.

This clonotype has a handful of counts. This chain links TRBV15 with TRBJ2-3; possible D gene TRBD2, 5 bases. CDR1 and CDR2 (germline): LNHNV, YYDKDF (reference sequence). The V gene lost 0 bases and the J gene lost 6 bases, with 22 bases spanning the gap. This CDR3 spans 18 amino acids. The CDR3 bases are TGTGCCACCAGCAGAGATTATTTGAGCGGAGGCGGTTTCGATACGCAGTATTTT. The encoded protein is CATSRDYLSGGGFDTQYF.

The chain joins TRBV5-8 to TRBJ2-1; possibly TRBD1 for D (6 bases). CDR3 length: 13 residues. The V end lost 0 bases, the J end lost 8 bases, and 9 bases lay between the germline ends. CDR1 and CDR2 (germline): SGHTS, YDEGEE. CDR3 region: CASSLGQVDEQFF. DNA of the CDR3: TGTGCCAGCAGCTTGGGACAGGTAGATGAGCAGTTCTTC.

This clonotype was recorded a few times. The rearrangement uses TRBV27 and TRBJ2-5, with D tentatively TRBD2 (5 bases). The germline V gene has CDR1 MNHEY and CDR2 SMNVEV (reference sequence). V lost 3 bases and J lost 1, with 21 bases in between. The CDR3 covers 18 residues. The CDR3, as DNA: TGTGCCAGCAGTTTCGCAGGATGGGGAGTTCCCCCCCAAGAGACCCAGTACTTC. It codes for CASSFAGWGVPPQETQYF.

V is TRBV4-3 and J is TRBJ1-1, with D unclear. The CDR3 loop spans 16 amino acids. Germline CDR1 LGHNA, CDR2 YSLEER. The germline V and J ends were trimmed by 0 bases and 5 bases, with 16 bases remaining between them. The CDR3 here is CASSQDYGGGGTEAFF. In nucleotides, the CDR3 is TGCGCCAGCAGCCAAGATTATGGCGGTGGAGGGACTGAAGCTTTCTTT.

V usage is TRBV28 and J usage is TRBJ1-2; D might be TRBD1 (6 bases). V shed 6 bases and J shed 5 bases, with 19 bases lying between them. The CDR3 has 15 residues. CDR1 is MDHEN, CDR2 SYDVKM, per germline. The CDR3 here is CASRSLDRKVYGYTF. The DNA for the CDR3 is TGTGCCAGCAGATCTTTGGACAGAAAGGTTTATGGCTACACCTTC.

This chain joins TRBV20-1 and TRBJ1-2; no clear D. The CDR3 is 13 residues long. Germline values: CDR1 DFQATT, CDR2 SNEGSKA (reference sequence). V dropped 3 bases and J dropped 2 bases, with 10 bases sitting between them. CDR3: CSASEGSNYGYTF. The DNA of the CDR3 is TGCAGTGCTAGTGAGGGAAGCAACTATGGCTACACCTTC.

This chain links TRBV4-3 with TRBJ2-1, with 10 bases that match TRBD2. The V segment lost 2 bases and the J segment 2 bases; nucleotides outside the gene matches: 9. This CDR3 has 18 residues. Germline CDR1 is LGHNA and CDR2 is YSLEER. CDR3 amino acids: CASSQINLAGEPYNEQFF. The DNA for the CDR3 is TGCGCCAGCAGCCAAATCAATCTAGCGGGAGAACCCTACAATGAGCAGTTCTTC.

The gene calls are TRBV6-5 and TRBJ2-2, with 11 bases that match TRBD2. With V trimmed by 1 base and J by 0 bases, 7 bases remained unmatched. The CDR3 covers 19 residues. Germline loops: CDR1 MNHEY, CDR2 SVGAGI. The CDR3 region is CASSYFLAGGFSNTGELFF. The CDR3 DNA is TGTGCCAGCAGTTACTTTCTAGCGGGGGGTTTCTCGAACACCGGGGAGCTGTTTTTT.

This clonotype was observed a few times. The chain recombines TRBV6-6 with TRBJ2-1, with D perhaps being TRBD1 or TRBD2 (6 bases each). Germline assignment: CDR1 MNHNY and CDR2 SVGAGI (reference sequence). The CDR3 has 12 residues. V lost 2 bases, J lost 12 bases, and 11 bases lay in between. The CDR3 nucleotides read TGTGCCAGCAGTTACCCGGGGGCTGGGCAGTTCTTC. Its translation is CASSYPGAGQFF.